This T cell receptor (beta chain) was sequenced during a study of T cells expressing NK-cell markers. Study-wide context: According to the study, TCR beta repertoires originated from sorted CD3+CD56+NKG2C+, CD3+CD56+NKG2C- and CD3+CD56-NKG2C+ T cells. Seven sequenced donors out of eight were HCMV-seropositive, one seronegative.

From its re-call of the 5' RACE reads, TCRdb lists each CDR3 protein once, without DNA. This sample's table has 500,000 or so distinct CDR3 sequences. Study-level findings and limits: Several donors likewise had their CD3+CD56-NKG2C+ fraction led by these clonotypes. As a fraction of CD8+ T cells, dominant NKG2C+ clonotypes reached about 1.0-7.5% in six donors.

This CDR3 has 15 amino acids. In germline, CDR1 is MNHEY, CDR2 SVGEGT. Concerning this clonotype: Its antigen is unknown.

The TCR originated in a man between 18 and 29 years old in good health. V is TRBV6-2 or TRBV6-3 and J is TRBJ2-2; TCRdb outputs TRBD2, but without DNA this stays unchecked. The sequenced sample consisted of blood T cells: a sorted CD56 or NKG2C T cell subset, CD4+ or CD8+ T cells, or bulk PBMC T cells (not recorded which). The CDR3 reads CASSYSSLEPGELFF.